The entry below describes one TCR beta chain. This clonotype occurred a few times. Its antigen is not yet known. The input lacks base qualities; no much larger clone sits a single base away. From the second PCR step on, the TCR alpha and beta chain libraries were amplified in separate reactions. To determine each donor's CMV status, fresh PBMCs were stimulated overnight with CMV viral lysate, and IFNgamma production from CD4+ T cells was then assessed. CD4 T cells were positively selected with Miltenyi beads, followed by positive selection of CD8 T cells from the CD4-negative fraction. Cells were stained for CD3, CD4, CD8, CD45RA, CD27 and a live/dead dye and were sorted on a BD Aria II into four subsets based on CD45RA and CD27. A few healthy volunteers provided blood, and each donor's sample was split into CD4 and CD8 T cells and then further divided into four differentiation subsets. Approximately 120 ml of peripheral blood was taken from each donor, and PBMC were separated by density-gradient centrifugation on Ficoll-Paque PLUS. After sorting, cells were lysed in RLT buffer, RNA was extracted using a Qiagen RNeasy kit, and the extracted RNA was stored at -80 degrees C.

This sample is part of a study of naive and memory T cell subsets (dated by TCRdb to the late 2010s). Some background on the complete study: The study applied an open-source, UMI-based TCR alpha and beta sequencing pipeline to sorted naive and memory peripheral blood T cell subsets. The functional CMV T cell responses agreed completely with IgG serology results. RNA was DNase-treated and reverse transcribed with TCR constant-region primers, mostly using SuperScript III.

The paper's findings and limits, for the study overall: Naive repertoires, especially CD8, contained a few larger clonotypes, possibly memory cells re-expressing CD45RA. RNA-based TCR counts may be affected by expression changes linked to T cell activation and differentiation. TCR abundance followed a power law whose exponent differed between naive and memory subsets but was consistent across the three individuals. In both CD4 and CD8 cells, going from naive through CM, EM and EMRA, the Gini index went up while Shannon and inverse Simpson diversity went down. The repertoire findings for the naive and memory subsets could not be validated, as no ground truth was available. Clonotypes were defined as single alpha or beta chain sequences, not paired alpha/beta receptors. After error correction, over 95% of naive TCR sequences appeared only once, giving much steeper abundance distributions than memory subsets.

Receptor libraries were prepared by UMI-ligation and nested PCR. An equimolar mix of two oligonucleotides covering both TRBC1 and TRBC2 was used as the beta constant-region primer. Four rounds of PCR were used to amplify ligated cDNA, with nested alpha and beta constant-region primers being used together with the SP2 primer. A single-stranded oligonucleotide carrying the SP2 primer and a 12-nucleotide UMI was ligated to the 3' end of the cDNA by T4 RNA ligase 1. Incubation of the ligation reaction was carried out at 16 degrees C for roughly 19-24 hours. To avoid over-amplification, PCR2 was usually performed as a SYBR Green qPCR and halted once a predetermined threshold was reached. Every purification after the first one was done using Agencourt AMPure XP magnetic beads. Library amounts were measured by Qubit and library quality was assessed on a TapeStation, where the main peak was expected at around 650 bp. Sequencing of the pooled libraries was done on an Illumina MiSeq using v2 2x251 paired-end kits, which typically yielded roughly 0.95-2.1 million reads per sample. Each sample's library went into the pool at 4 to 5 nM, and about 4.5-8% PhiX was added to help with cluster recognition. The published analysis was carried out like this. V and J genes were assigned to Demultiplexor-processed FASTQ reads by Decombinator through tag matching, with a single base-pair mismatch being allowed. By using UMIs, Collapsinator corrected both sequencing errors and the frequency errors caused by PCR heterogeneity. TCRs were translated and CDR3s were extracted from the conserved cysteine to the FGXG phenylalanine by CDR3Translator, with non-productive sequences being flagged. Gini, Shannon entropy and inverse Simpson indices were calculated on repertoires subsampled to equal numbers of UMI-defined TCRs. Power-law fits to clonotype abundance distributions were performed by maximum likelihood within the linear range. When run on a single naive CD8 sample, MIGEC and the pipeline yielded similar UMI counts, similar unique TCR numbers and similar clonal distributions. In one analysis, naive TCRs that were also found in any memory subset of the same donor were excluded from the naive repertoire. A set of some 7,000 CMV-associated CDR3 sequences, compiled from VDJdb and a published dataset, was used to search the repertoires. TCRdb reanalyzed the raw reads on its own, using fastp at Q25 for trimming and MiXCR for clone calling, and kept in-frame beta chains. Rows are unified per CDR3 protein, each entry keeping the most common DNA and genes. In this record, the V and J calls reflect TCRdb's handling and not the investigators' own analysis. The sample table holds over 110,000 distinct CDR3 sequences, of which roughly a fifth were seen once. The top ten hold about 0.6% of the sample.

Cut back by 5 bases and 9 bases, the V and J ends lie 14 bases apart. Measured from the cysteine to the phenylalanine, the CDR3 is 13 residues long. Only CDR3 DNA remains: 39 bases, in frame from the first base. CDR1 and CDR2, per the germline V gene, are MNHEY and SVGAGI. The rearranged segments are TRBV6-5 and TRBJ2-1; possibly the D gene is TRBD1, per 6 matching bases. Input material: naive CD8+ T cells from blood. The cell subset or site tag for this specimen amounts to: naive T cells, CD45RA high CD27+. The clonotype was recovered from a human donor in good health. This receptor has the CDR3 CASSPTGFGEQFF. The DNA reads TGTGCCAGCAGTCCTACAGGGTTTGGTGAGCAGTTCTTC.